This passage covers 5 T cell receptor beta chains from one sample sequenced in a study of glioma-infiltrating T cells after dendritic cell vaccination. The table came from immunoSEQ multiplex PCR; TCRdb's copy has only in-frame clones and leaves some out. This table holds fewer than 25,000 clones, around 79% found once. The specimen was blood, collected before dendritic cell vaccination. Every receptor here comes from a human donor with glioblastoma.

V gene TRBV30 combines with J gene TRBJ2-2; D unclear. In germline, CDR1 is GTSNPN, CDR2 SVGIG (reference sequence). V was shortened by 5 bases and J by 9 bases, with 10 bases between the two germline ends. The CDR3 covers 11 residues. CDR3 region: CAWAPTRELFF. In DNA form, the CDR3 reads TGTGCCTGGGCCCCTACCCGGGAGCTGTTTTTT.

Here the CDR3 DNA reads TGCGCCAGCAGACAGGGAGAAAAAACTGAAGCTTTCTTT. Its translation is CASRQGEKTEAFF. This chain connects TRBV5-1 to TRBJ1-1; TRBD1 is a possible D gene (6 bases). The CDR3 totals 13 residues. Germline V gives CDR1 SGHRS, CDR2 YFSETQ. Trimming pared 5 bases from V and 5 bases from J, leaving 13 bases between.

This chain joins TRBV5-1 and TRBJ2-2, with 7 bases fitting TRBD1. V was clipped by 2 bases and J by 1 base; unmatched bases: 5. This CDR3 region has 16 residues. Germline assignment: CDR1 SGHRS and CDR2 YFSETQ. The CDR3 reads CASSLPGGLNTGELFF. DNA of the CDR3: TGCGCCAGCAGCTTACCAGGGGGTTTGAACACCGGGGAGCTGTTTTTT.

The V gene is TRBV11-2, the J gene TRBJ2-2; D not resolved. Germline loops: CDR1 SGHAT, CDR2 FQNNGV. Trimming removed 1 base at V and 5 bases at J, with 11 bases between. CDR3 length: 15 amino acids. The CDR3 region is CASSLGSRTTGELFF. As DNA, the CDR3 is TGTGCCAGCAGCTTAGGTTCTAGAACAACCGGGGAGCTGTTTTTT. Combining the CDR3 with reference TRBV11-2 and TRBJ2-2 gives the whole variable domain EAGVAQSPRYKIIEKRQSVAFWCNPISGHATLYWYQQILGQGPKLLIQFQNNGVVDDSQLPKDRFSAERLKGVDSTLKIQPAKLEDSAVYLCASSLGSRTTGELFFGEGSRLTVL.

Comments on this clone: One end of the junction varies from germline; a read error may be responsible. Other DNA sequences of this sample code for an identical CDR3. The chain has TRBV25-1 and TRBJ1-6, with 7 nucleotides matching TRBD1. Looked up from germline, CDR1 is MGHDK and CDR2 is SYGVNS. The CDR3 runs to 14 residues. The chain's CDR3 is CASSWDRDNSPLHF. For the CDR3, the DNA is TGTGCCAGCTCATGGGACAGAGATAATTCCCCCCTCCACTTT. Full variable domain (rest looked up from reference TRBV25-1 and TRBJ1-6): EADIYQTPRYLVIGTGKKITLECSQTMGHDKMYWYQQDPGMELHLIHYSYGVNSTEKGDLSSESTVSRIRTEHFPLTLESARPSHTSQYLCASSWDRDNSPLHFGNGTRLTVT.